Listed here is a single T cell receptor (beta chain). Its antigen is unidentified. This sample is drawn from a study of vaccination effects on CD4 cells after COVID-19. Study at large: Relative to the second dose, post-vaccine samples were obtained a median of 72 days later. Points from the study as a whole: Vaccine- and infection-induced clones showed marked clonal contraction late following vaccination.

Clones were read by immunoSEQ multiplex PCR, and TCRdb kept only the in-frame ones, dropping some. The sample holds about 59,000 clones, about 78% seen once. The CDR3 covers 15 residues. V lost 0 bases and J 2 bases, leaving 8 bases between the germline ends. Germline-derived CDR1 and CDR2 are LGHNA and YSLEER. Expansion of antigen-specific CD4+ T cells with viral peptide pools was carried out by the ViraFEST assay before sequencing. It was after 10 days of culture that CD4+ T cells were isolated. Vaccination of participants consisted of two doses of either the BNT162b2 or mRNA-1273 vaccine. Vaccine recipients had no previous SARS-CoV-2 infection; their nucleocapsid antibodies were negative. Cultures used roughly 1.8 million PBMC per well, 9 to 10 IU/ml IL-2 and about 10 ug/ml peptides.

This sample comprised CD4+ T cells from PBMCs cultured with HCoV-OC43 spike peptides, obtained after COVID-19 vaccination. Subset reported: HCoV-OC43 spike overlapping peptide pool stimulation. The TCR originated in a human donor who received a COVID-19 vaccine. V gene TRBV4-3 combines with J gene TRBJ1-5, with D perhaps matching TRBD1 (5 bases). The DNA for the CDR3 is TGCGCCAGCAGCCAAGACAGGGCCGGCAATCAGCCCCAGCATTTT. This sequence encodes CASSQDRAGNQPQHF.